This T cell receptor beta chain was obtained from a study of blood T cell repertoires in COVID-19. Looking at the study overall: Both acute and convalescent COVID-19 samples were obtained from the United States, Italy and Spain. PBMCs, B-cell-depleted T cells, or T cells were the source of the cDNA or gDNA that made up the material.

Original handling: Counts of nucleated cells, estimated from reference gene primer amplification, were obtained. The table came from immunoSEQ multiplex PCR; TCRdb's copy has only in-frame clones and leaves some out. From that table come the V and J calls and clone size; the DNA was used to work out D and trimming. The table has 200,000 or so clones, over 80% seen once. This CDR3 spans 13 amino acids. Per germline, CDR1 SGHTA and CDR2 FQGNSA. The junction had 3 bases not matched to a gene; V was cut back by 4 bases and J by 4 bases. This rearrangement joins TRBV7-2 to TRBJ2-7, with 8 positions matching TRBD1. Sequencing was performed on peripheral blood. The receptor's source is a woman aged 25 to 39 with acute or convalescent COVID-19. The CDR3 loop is CASSWDRLYEQYF. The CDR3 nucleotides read TGTGCCAGCAGCTGGGACAGGCTGTACGAGCAGTACTTC.